These 8 T cell receptor beta chains were sequenced from one sample in a study of blood T cell repertoires in COVID-19. Profiling relied on immunoSEQ multiplex PCR, and the TCRdb table lists in-frame clones only, not all of them. The sample yields 280,000 or so clones, about nine tenths seen once. The material sequenced was PBMCs or T cells enriched from blood (not recorded which). Source of these receptors: a woman in her fifties or sixties who had been exposed to COVID-19.

The chain employs TRBV5-1 and TRBJ2-1; 8 bases map to TRBD1. Germline V gives CDR1 SGHRS, CDR2 YFSETQ. V lost 4 bases, J lost 7 bases, and 13 bases stayed unmatched. The CDR3 consists of 16 residues. The CDR3 spells CASSNGQGLRLNEQFF. In DNA, the CDR3 is TGCGCCAGCAGCAACGGACAGGGCCTGCGGTTGAATGAGCAGTTCTTC. The full variable domain, its missing parts supplied by reference TRBV5-1 and TRBJ2-1, is KAGVTQTPRYLIKTRGQQVTLSCSPISGHRSVSWYQQTPGQGLQFLFEYFSETQRNKGNFPGRFSGRQFSNSRSEMNVSTLELGDSALYLCASSNGQGLRLNEQFFGPGTRLTVL.

The chain has TRBV5-1 and TRBJ1-5, with D unresolved. This CDR3 region has 15 residues. The V end was cut by 0 bases, the J end by 0 bases, with 7 bases between. Germline V gene lookup returns CDR1 SGHRS and CDR2 YFSETQ. This chain's CDR3 is CASSLGGFSNQPQHF. As DNA, the CDR3 is TGCGCCAGCAGCTTGGGAGGGTTTAGCAATCAGCCCCAGCATTTT.

The J gene is TRBJ2-2, the V gene TRBV3-1 (or the pseudogene TRBV3-2); 7 positions agree with TRBD2. The CDR3 totals 17 residues. With V trimmed by 8 bases and J by 1 base, 13 bases remained unmatched. CDR1 and CDR2 (germline): LGHDT, YNNKEL (reference sequence). The CDR3 is CASRFGGLAVNTGELFF. CDR3 bases: TGTGCCAGCCGGTTCGGAGGGCTAGCGGTGAACACCGGGGAGCTGTTTTTT.

V and J are TRBV19 and TRBJ2-7, with D possibly TRBD1 on 6 matching bases. V lost 3 bases, J lost 3 bases, and 12 bases lay in between. The CDR3 covers 14 residues. Germline assignment: CDR1 LNHDA and CDR2 SQIVND (reference sequence). The CDR3 loop reads CASSIGLGHYEQYF. In nucleotides, the CDR3 is TGTGCCAGTAGTATTGGGCTGGGACACTACGAGCAGTACTTC.

The chain has TRBV4-2 and TRBJ2-1, with 8 bases identical to TRBD2. The V gene's germline CDR1 is LGHNA and CDR2 YNFKEQ. The junction had 13 bases not matched to a gene; V was cut back by 11 bases and J by 4 bases. The CDR3 totals 15 residues. CDR3 bases: TGTGCCTGTTCCGTGCGGGGGGAACCGTACAATGAGCAGTTCTTC. It codes for CACSVRGEPYNEQFF.

The gene calls are TRBV6-5 and TRBJ2-1; TRBD2 matches at 9 bases. V shed 1 base and J 6 bases; nucleotides not matched to a gene: 4. The germline V gene encodes CDR1 MNHEY and CDR2 SVGAGI. The CDR3 length is 15 residues. The chain's CDR3 is CASSYFGGGANEQFF. For the CDR3, the DNA is TGTGCCAGCAGTTACTTTGGCGGGGGGGCCAATGAGCAGTTCTTC.

This chain joins TRBV6-2 or TRBV6-3 and TRBJ2-5; no firm D call. Trimming stripped 0 bases from V and 1 base from J, with 6 bases between. Germline V gene data show CDR1 as MNHEY and CDR2 as SVGEGT. CDR3 size: 14 residues. This CDR3 reads CASSYSGFQETQYF. As DNA, the CDR3 is TGTGCCAGCAGTTACTCCGGGTTCCAAGAGACCCAGTACTTC.

This clone was recorded once. This chain links TRBV18 with TRBJ2-7; a weak D match, TRBD1 (6 bases). Germline CDR1 and CDR2: KGHSH and LQKENI. The germline V and J ends were trimmed by 7 bases and 5 bases, with 15 bases remaining between them. The length of the CDR3 is 13 residues. CDR3 nucleotides: TGTGCCAGCTACCGGGACATTGGTGACGAGCAGTACTTC. It encodes CASYRDIGDEQYF.